The T cell receptor (beta chain) under discussion was sequenced for a study of T cell responses to AZD1222 COVID-19 vaccine. Only in-frame clones appear in the TCRdb table, and some are missing; sequencing was by immunoSEQ multiplex PCR. The sample consists of about 140,000 clones, under 95% of them appearing once. To note about this clone: Its antigen is still unknown.

Findings and limits, study-wide: At baseline, just five to seven AZD1222 recipients tested seropositive. Within unmutated variant regions lay the reported targets of nearly half of spike-specific TCRs. Spike regions recognized by vaccine-associated CD4 TCRs spanned the protein, led by 160-218 and 743-854. Possibly, clonal diversity was underestimated; donors were largely white British and included more females.

This TCR was recovered from an adult in good health. The sequenced sample was peripheral blood, obtained on day 0 of AZD1222 vaccination.

The CDR3 DNA sequence: TGTGCCAGCAGGGGTAGGACAAACACCGGGGAGCTGTTTTTT. Protein sequence: CASRGRTNTGELFF. The rearrangement links TRBV9 to TRBJ2-2; possibly TRBD1 for D (5 bases). The V end was cut by 5 bases, the J end by 2 bases, with 10 bases between. CDR3 length: 14 amino acids. Germline CDR1 is SGDLS and CDR2 is YYNGEE. Variable domain in full (rest from reference TRBV9 and TRBJ2-2): DSGVTQTPKHLITATGQRVTLRCSPRSGDLSVYWYQQSLDQGLQFLIQYYNGEERAKGNILERFSAQQFPDLHSELNLSSLELGDSALYFCASRGRTNTGELFFGEGSRLTVL.